Each of the 28 T cell receptor beta chains below was sequenced from the same sample in a study of cytomegalovirus exposure and HLA in healthy donors. PCR primers comprised 60 Vbeta and 13 Jbeta primers. Sequencing was performed with immunoSEQ multiplex PCR; in TCRdb, only in-frame clones are kept and a portion is missing. The sample shows 100,000 to 150,000 clones, 70% to 80% of them seen only once. The sample was PBMCs. Source of these receptors: a man aged 40-49 years in good health and CMV-seropositive.

This chain connects TRBV5-1 to TRBJ2-1; D not certain. Trimming stripped 5 bases from V and 4 bases from J, with 7 bases between. Germline-derived CDR1 and CDR2 are SGHRS and YFSETQ. The CDR3 covers 12 residues. CDR3 nucleotide sequence: TGCGCCAGCAGGCAGGATTACAATGAGCAGTTCTTC. Its translation: CASRQDYNEQFF.

The genes are TRBV27 and TRBJ2-7; TRBD1 matches 9 bases. Germline trimming cut 6 bases from V and 5 bases from J; bases unmatched to any gene: 8. Germline-derived CDR1 and CDR2 are MNHEY and SMNVEV (reference sequence). This CDR3 contains 14 residues. CDR3 in amino acids: CASRTGTGKDEQYF. The CDR3 DNA sequence: TGTGCCAGCAGAACCGGGACAGGGAAGGACGAGCAGTACTTC.

The chain is built from TRBV27 and TRBJ1-1; 7 bases match TRBD1. V lost 4 bases and J lost 5; bases outside the gene matches: 13. The CDR3 consists of 16 residues. Germline V gene lookup returns CDR1 MNHEY and CDR2 SMNVEV (reference sequence). The CDR3 sequence: CASSSQTGKSRTEAFF. The CDR3 DNA is TGTGCCAGCAGTTCTCAGACAGGGAAAAGTCGGACTGAAGCTTTCTTT.

This sequence joins TRBV6-1 and TRBJ2-3, with 9 bases lining up with TRBD1. This CDR3 contains 17 residues. Looked up from germline, CDR1 is MNHNS and CDR2 is SASEGT. The trim removed 4 bases at V and 1 base at J, leaving 9 bases unmatched. CDR3 DNA sequence: TGTGCCAGCAGTGTGGGGACAGGGACTTTTGGCACAGATACGCAGTATTTT. Its translation is CASSVGTGTFGTDTQYF.

The chain has TRBV7-9 and TRBJ2-7; D is possibly TRBD1 (6 bases). Germline CDR1 SEHNR, CDR2 FQNEAQ (reference sequence). This CDR3 has 16 residues. Trimming removed 5 bases from V and 2 bases from J, with 19 bases in between. The chain's CDR3 is CASSSSGASGAYEQYF. CDR3 DNA sequence: TGTGCCAGCAGCAGCTCAGGGGCCTCTGGGGCCTACGAGCAGTACTTC.

The chain joins TRBV15 to TRBJ2-7; D remains ambiguous. Germline CDR1 is LNHNV and CDR2 is YYDKDF (reference sequence). V lost 0 bases, J lost 3 bases, and 6 bases lay in between. The CDR3 is made up of 13 amino acids. This chain's CDR3 is CATSRDVSYEQYF. CDR3 DNA: TGTGCCACCAGCAGAGATGTGAGCTACGAGCAGTACTTC. Combining the CDR3 with reference TRBV15 and TRBJ2-7 gives the whole variable domain DAMVIQNPRYQVTQFGKPVTLSCSQTLNHNVMYWYQQKSSQAPKLLFHYYDKDFNNEADTPDNFQSRRPNTSFCFLDIRSPGLGDTAMYLCATSRDVSYEQYFGPGTRLTVT.

The V gene is TRBV5-4, the J gene TRBJ1-3; D remains ambiguous. The ends were cut back, 4 bases at V and 0 bases at J, with 11 bases in the middle. CDR1 and CDR2 (germline): SGHNT, YYREEE (reference sequence). The CDR3 has 15 amino acids. CDR3: CASSREANSGNTIYF. CDR3 DNA: TGTGCCAGCAGCCGAGAGGCTAACTCTGGAAACACCATATATTTT.

The chain couples TRBV20-1 to TRBJ2-7; 8 bases are shared with TRBD1. This CDR3 has 11 amino acids. The V gene's germline CDR1 is DFQATT and CDR2 SNEGSKA (reference sequence). The ends lost 1 base at V and 9 bases at J; junction bases unmatched: 2. DNA for the CDR3: TGCAGTGCTAGAGGCGGGACAGGGCAGTACTTC. It specifies CSARGGTGQYF.

The rearrangement joins TRBV5-1 to TRBJ1-2, with D unresolved. CDR3 length: 13 amino acids. Germline assignment: CDR1 SGHRS and CDR2 YFSETQ. The V and J ends lost 2 bases and 2 bases respectively, with 7 bases between them. The chain's CDR3 is CASSFPGNYGYTF. CDR3 coding DNA: TGCGCCAGCAGCTTCCCGGGAAACTATGGCTACACCTTC.

This rearrangement joins TRBV30 to TRBJ1-5, with D possibly TRBD1 on 5 matching bases. V lost 2 bases, J lost 6 bases, and 23 bases lay in between. This CDR3 comprises 17 residues. Germline CDR1 reads GTSNPN; CDR2 reads SVGIG (reference sequence). CDR3 DNA sequence: TGTGCCTGGAGTAGAAGTGTGGGGCGGGGGGTCGGTCAGCCCCAGCATTTT. Amino acid sequence: CAWSRSVGRGVGQPQHF.

In nucleotides, the CDR3 is TGTGCTAGTGGTTTGGGCACACAGGGGAATGAAAAACTGTTTTTT. It yields the protein CASGLGTQGNEKLFF. V is TRBV12-5 and J is TRBJ1-4, with 7 bases matching TRBD1. Unmatched junction bases numbered 4, after V lost 1 base and J lost 5 bases. The CDR3 runs 15 residues. Germline V gives CDR1 LGHNT, CDR2 FRNRAP.

This clone was picked up a small number of times. The V and J genes are TRBV11-3 and TRBJ2-1; a possible D gene is TRBD1 (5 bases). This CDR3 comprises 14 residues. The germline V gene encodes CDR1 SGHNT and CDR2 YENEEA. Trimming stripped 1 base from V and 5 bases from J, with 9 bases between. The CDR3 reads CASSLVGVDNEQFF. Here the CDR3 DNA reads TGTGCCAGCAGCTTAGTAGGGGTAGACAATGAGCAGTTCTTC. The full variable domain, its missing parts supplied by reference TRBV11-3 and TRBJ2-1, is EAGVVQSPRYKIIEKKQPVAFWCNPISGHNTLYWYLQNLGQGPELLIRYENEEAVDDSQLPKDRFSAERLKGVDSTLKIQPAELGDSAVYLCASSLVGVDNEQFFGPGTRLTVL.

The chain uses TRBV9 and TRBJ1-3; possible D gene TRBD1, 5 bases. The CDR3 covers 18 residues. The V gene's germline CDR1 is SGDLS and CDR2 YYNGEE. Trimming took 0 bases from V and 0 from J, leaving 16 bases between them. This CDR3 is CASSVAMGGAFSGNTIYF. DNA for the CDR3: TGTGCCAGCAGCGTAGCTATGGGGGGAGCCTTCTCTGGAAACACCATATATTTT.

V is TRBV5-4 and J is TRBJ2-7; 9 nucleotides align to TRBD1. V lost 3 bases and J lost 5; bases outside the gene matches: 12. The CDR3 consists of 16 residues. CDR1 is SGHNT, CDR2 YYREEE, per germline (reference sequence). The CDR3 region has the DNA TGTGCCAGCAGCTCAGCACAGGGGGCGGGCGGGAACGAGCAGTACTTC. Amino acids: CASSSAQGAGGNEQYF.

The rearrangement uses TRBV5-1 and TRBJ2-7; 11 bases match TRBD2. Germline V gene data show CDR1 as SGHRS and CDR2 as YFSETQ. This CDR3 is built from 15 residues. V shed 4 bases and J 7 bases; nucleotides not matched to a gene: 10. CDR3 nucleotides: TGCGCCAGCAGCCCCGATAGCGGGAGGGCATGGGAGCAGTACTTC. Translation: CASSPDSGRAWEQYF.

The CDR3 DNA reads TGCGCCAGCACCAGGACAGGGAGCAATCAGCCCCAGCATTTT. Translation: CASTRTGSNQPQHF. The chain joins TRBV4-1 to TRBJ1-5, with 8 bases lining up with TRBD1. Germline trimming cut 7 bases from V and 1 base from J; bases unmatched to any gene: 3. CDR1 and CDR2 from the germline V gene are MGHRA and YSYEKL. This CDR3 comprises 14 residues.

A note on this clone: Distinct nucleotide sequences in the sample also encode this CDR3. The chain combines TRBV18 with TRBJ1-1; 8 nucleotides match TRBD1. The trim removed 6 bases at V and 3 bases at J, leaving 3 bases unmatched. Germline-derived CDR1 and CDR2 are KGHSH and LQKENI. This CDR3 is built from 13 residues. The CDR3 is CASSPTGDTEAFF. For the CDR3, the DNA is TGTGCCAGCTCCCCGACAGGGGACACTGAAGCTTTCTTT.

This clone has only a few counts. The genes are TRBV9 and TRBJ2-2, with 10 nucleotides matching TRBD1. CDR1 and CDR2 (germline): SGDLS, YYNGEE. The CDR3 runs to 16 residues. V trimming: 4 bases; J trimming: 4 bases; junction bases outside the gene matches: 7. The CDR3 reads CASSSGTGVATGELFF. CDR3 in DNA: TGTGCCAGCAGCTCAGGGACAGGGGTGGCCACCGGGGAGCTGTTTTTT.

The chain has TRBV6-5 and TRBJ2-7, with a possible D match to TRBD2 (6 bases). The CDR3 extends over 14 amino acids. V shed 6 bases and J shed 0 bases, with 12 bases lying between them. Germline loops: CDR1 MNHEY, CDR2 SVGAGI. CDR3 in amino acids: CASRKGLSSYEQYF. The CDR3 nucleotides are TGTGCCAGCAGAAAGGGACTGAGCTCCTACGAGCAGTACTTC.

The V gene is TRBV6-5, the J gene TRBJ2-3, with 10 bases identical to TRBD2. Germline lookup yields CDR1 MNHEY and CDR2 SVGAGI. V was pared by 9 bases and J by 3 bases, with 6 bases of the junction left unmatched. The CDR3 runs to 14 residues. CDR3 DNA sequence: TGTGCCAGATTAGCGGGGGGAAGGACAGATACGCAGTATTTT. Translated, it gives CARLAGGRTDTQYF.

The chain combines TRBV5-1 with TRBJ2-7; 14 bases are shared with TRBD2. Per germline, CDR1 SGHRS and CDR2 YFSETQ. The CDR3 runs 14 residues. The ends lost 7 bases at V and 5 bases at J; junction bases unmatched: 5. CDR3 sequence reads: CASRPGLAGDEQYF. For the CDR3, the DNA is TGCGCCAGCCGCCCGGGACTAGCGGGGGACGAGCAGTACTTC.

V is TRBV6-6 and J is TRBJ2-3; D is unresolved. The germline V gene has CDR1 MNHNY and CDR2 SVGAGI (reference sequence). The CDR3 contains 14 residues. Trimming took 5 bases from V and 1 from J, leaving 10 bases between them. The chain's CDR3 is CASSILEGTDTQYF. Written as DNA, the CDR3 is TGTGCCAGCAGTATCCTAGAGGGCACAGATACGCAGTATTTT.

This chain connects TRBV4-2 to TRBJ2-3; 14 nucleotides match TRBD2. Germline V gives CDR1 LGHNA, CDR2 YNFKEQ. The CDR3 loop spans 19 amino acids. Trimming at V came to 0 bases and at J to 2 bases, leaving 7 bases not matched to a gene. The CDR3 spells CASSQDRRLAGGTTDTQYF. CDR3 DNA: TGTGCCAGCAGCCAAGATAGGAGACTAGCGGGGGGGACCACAGATACGCAGTATTTT.

V and J are TRBV7-9 and TRBJ2-7; TRBD1 agrees at 7 bases. CDR1 is SEHNR and CDR2 is FQNEAQ in the germline V gene (reference sequence). The CDR3 spans 12 residues. The V segment lost 5 bases and the J segment 8 bases; nucleotides outside the gene matches: 6. The CDR3 here is CASSVPGQKQYF. The DNA for the CDR3 is TGTGCCAGCAGCGTTCCGGGACAGAAGCAGTACTTC.

The genes are TRBV5-1 and TRBJ1-1; maybe TRBD1 (5 bases). V was shortened by 0 bases and J by 0 bases, with 9 bases between the two germline ends. CDR3 length: 15 amino acids. Germline-derived CDR1 and CDR2 are SGHRS and YFSETQ. CDR3: CASSLAGSVNTEAFF. In DNA form, the CDR3 reads TGCGCCAGCAGCTTGGCAGGGTCTGTGAACACTGAAGCTTTCTTT.

The chain employs TRBV5-6 and TRBJ2-7; D might be TRBD1 (6 bases). The V end lost 4 bases, the J end lost 4 bases, and 15 bases lay between the germline ends. The CDR3 has 14 residues. The germline CDR1 and CDR2 sequences are SGHDT and YYEEEE. The CDR3 DNA reads TGTGCCAGCAGCGGAGGCCCAGGGGAATACGAGCAGTACTTC. This encodes CASSGGPGEYEQYF.

The chain recombines TRBV5-1 with TRBJ2-1, with 12 nucleotides matching TRBD2. Trimming at V came to 6 bases and at J to 5 bases, leaving 3 bases not matched to a gene. From germline, CDR1 is SGHRS and CDR2 YFSETQ. The CDR3 runs to 14 residues. DNA of the CDR3: TGCGCCAGCAAGACTAGCGGGAGCCACAATGAGCAGTTCTTC. Translated, it gives CASKTSGSHNEQFF.

The chain links TRBV7-9 to TRBJ2-1; unclear D gene. CDR1 and CDR2 (germline): SEHNR, FQNEAQ (reference sequence). This CDR3 comprises 15 residues. Trimming shortened V by 7 bases and J by 6 bases, and 19 bases separated the two germline ends. Written as DNA, the CDR3 is TGTGCCAGCACCTCCCCCGAGCAGGTCGGCAATGAGCAGTTCTTC. As protein: CASTSPEQVGNEQFF.